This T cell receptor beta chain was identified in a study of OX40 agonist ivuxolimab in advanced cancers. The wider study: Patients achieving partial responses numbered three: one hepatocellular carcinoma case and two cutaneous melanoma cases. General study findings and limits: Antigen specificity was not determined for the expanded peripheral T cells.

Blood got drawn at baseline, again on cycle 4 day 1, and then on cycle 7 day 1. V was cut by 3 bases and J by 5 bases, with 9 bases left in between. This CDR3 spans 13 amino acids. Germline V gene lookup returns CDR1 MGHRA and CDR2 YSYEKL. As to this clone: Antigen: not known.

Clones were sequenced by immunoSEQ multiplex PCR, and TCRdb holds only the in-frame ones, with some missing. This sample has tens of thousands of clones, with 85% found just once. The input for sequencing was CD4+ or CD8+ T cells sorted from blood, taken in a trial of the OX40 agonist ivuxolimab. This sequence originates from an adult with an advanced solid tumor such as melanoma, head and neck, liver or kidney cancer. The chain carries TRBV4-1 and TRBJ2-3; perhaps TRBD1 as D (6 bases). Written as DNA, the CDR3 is TGCGCCAGCAGCCAGTCAGGGGTAGATACGCAGTATTTT. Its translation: CASSQSGVDTQYF.